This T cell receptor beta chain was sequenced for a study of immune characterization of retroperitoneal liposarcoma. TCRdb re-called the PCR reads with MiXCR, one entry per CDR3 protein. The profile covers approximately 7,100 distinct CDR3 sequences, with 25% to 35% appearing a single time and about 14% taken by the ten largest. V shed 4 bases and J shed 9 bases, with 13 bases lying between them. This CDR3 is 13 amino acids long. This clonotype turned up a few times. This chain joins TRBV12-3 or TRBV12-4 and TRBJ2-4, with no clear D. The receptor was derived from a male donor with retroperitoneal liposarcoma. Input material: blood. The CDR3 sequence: CASSSGSFSIQYF. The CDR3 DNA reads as TGTGCCAGCAGTTCTGGGTCCTTTAGCATTCAGTACTTC.